The clone carrying this TCR beta chain appeared a few times. Its antigen is currently unknown. Indicated time point: persistent/refractory GD, antithyroid drugs over 5 years with positive TRAb. Researchers made the TCR library from RNA that was extracted from PBMCs. CDR1 and CDR2 from the germline V gene are LGHNT and FRNRAP. The CDR3 sequence is 12 residues long. V was cut by 6 bases and J by 4 bases, with 10 bases left in between. This specimen comes from a study of regulatory T cells in long-lasting Graves disease. Study-wide context: Positivity for TSH receptor antibodies plus over 5 years of antithyroid drugs meant persistent Graves' disease.

Study-level results: The study found persistent patients shared more public clonotypes (roughly 3,000) than new patients (about 990). Owing to a sample size that was small, accuracy may have been reduced.

iRepertoire HTBI primers and Arm-PCR of CDR3 regions built TCR beta libraries. MiXCR, run by TCRdb on the multiplex PCR reads, gives a single entry per CDR3 protein. The repertoire holds around 400,000 distinct CDR3 sequences, with about 20% as singletons. Source: peripheral blood mononuclear cells (PBMCs), taken when the disease was refractory, from a patient treated with antithyroid drugs. The chain employs TRBV12-5 and TRBJ2-7; TRBD1 is a possible D gene (6 bases). The sequence was obtained from a female donor with Graves disease. CDR3 DNA sequence: TGTGCTAGTGGGTCAGGGGTTTACGAGCAGTACTTC. Translating gives CASGSGVYEQYF.